The 10 T cell receptor beta chains in this list originate from one sample, sequenced in a study of shared clonotypes between healthy human individuals. The assay was immunoSEQ multiplex PCR, and TCRdb's table has in-frame clones only and misses some. The sample includes 1.6 million or so clones, roughly 96% of them seen just once. Input material: naive CD4+ T cells sorted from blood. As for subset: CD45RA+ positively selected. The receptors were gathered from a man aged 25-45 years in good health.

The V call is TRBV4-1, the J call TRBJ2-3, with D perhaps matching TRBD2 (5 bases). This CDR3 has 15 residues. V was shortened by 3 bases and J by 4 bases, with 14 bases between the two germline ends. The germline V gene encodes CDR1 MGHRA and CDR2 YSYEKL. CDR3 residues: CASSHGETLPDTQYF. The CDR3 coding sequence is TGCGCCAGCAGCCACGGGGAGACCCTCCCAGATACGCAGTATTTT.

CDR3 bases: TGTGCCAGCAGCTCCAGGCGGGGATTTTACAATGAGCAGTTCTTC. Translated: CASSSRRGFYNEQFF. The genes are TRBV7-3 and TRBJ2-1; possibly TRBD2 for D (6 bases). Looked up from germline, CDR1 is SGHTA and CDR2 is FQGTGA. CDR3 size: 15 residues. V was cut by 4 bases and J by 4 bases, with 14 bases left in between. The entire variable domain, with the rest obtained from reference TRBV7-3 and TRBJ2-1, is as follows: GAGVSQTPSNKVTEKGKYVELRCDPISGHTALYWYRQSLGQGPEFLIYFQGTGAADDSGLPNDRFFAVRPEGSVSTLKIQRTERGDSAVYLCASSSRRGFYNEQFFGPGTRLTVL.

About this clone itself: The identical CDR3 is also encoded by other nucleotide sequences in the sample. This chain connects TRBV27 to TRBJ2-7; D is ambiguous. The CDR3 is 13 amino acids. V lost 2 bases, J lost 3 bases, and 8 bases lay in between. CDR1 and CDR2 (germline): MNHEY, SMNVEV (reference sequence). CDR3 sequence reads: CASSLIGGYEQYF. The CDR3 DNA reads as TGTGCCAGCAGTTTAATCGGCGGCTACGAGCAGTACTTC.

The chain links TRBV10-2 to TRBJ2-7; TRBD2 matches at 11 bases. V lost 4 bases to trimming and J lost 4 bases; unmatched junction nucleotides: 6. Germline V CDR1 and CDR2: WSHSY, SAAADI. The CDR3 extends over 15 amino acids. CDR3 in amino acids: CASSGRPSGGYEQYF. As DNA, the CDR3 is TGCGCCAGCAGTGGTCGGCCTAGCGGGGGGTACGAGCAGTACTTC.

This chain joins TRBV28 and TRBJ2-6, with a possible D match to TRBD2 (6 bases). V lost 2 bases, J lost 4 bases, and 12 bases lay in between. The CDR3 contains 16 residues. Germline lookup yields CDR1 MDHEN and CDR2 SYDVKM. In nucleotides, the CDR3 is TGTGCCAGCAGTTTAGGAGGGGCCCCCGGGGCCAACGTCCTGACTTTC. Amino acids: CASSLGGAPGANVLTF.

This chain links TRBV6-1 with TRBJ2-3; weak D call: TRBD1 (6 bases). With 5 bases removed from V and 6 bases from J, the gap between germline ends came to 12 bases. From germline, CDR1 is MNHNS and CDR2 SASEGT. The CDR3 spans 13 residues. The CDR3 DNA is TGTGCCAGCAGTCCGGACAGAATGGATACGCAGTATTTT. Its protein product is CASSPDRMDTQYF.

This chain links TRBV28 with TRBJ2-1, with TRBD2 identical over 12 bases. From germline, CDR1 is MDHEN and CDR2 SYDVKM. This CDR3 is built from 16 residues. Trimming cost V 6 bases and J 7 bases; bases outside gene matches: 10. CDR3 residues: CASRSPTSGSTNEQFF. Written as DNA, the CDR3 is TGTGCCAGCAGATCACCGACTAGCGGGAGTACGAATGAGCAGTTCTTC.

Note on this clone: Sequence at one end of the junction differs from germline and may be a read error. V is TRBV5-4 and J is TRBJ2-1, with D tentatively TRBD1 (5 bases). Looked up from germline, CDR1 is SGHNT and CDR2 is YYREEE (reference sequence). This CDR3 contains 16 residues. The DNA for the CDR3 is TGTGCCAGCAGTTTGGTAGGGGTCAGCTCCTACAATGAGCAGTTCTTC. Amino acids: CASSLVGVSSYNEQFF. The full variable domain, completed using reference TRBV5-4 and TRBJ2-1, is ETGVTQSPTHLIKTRGQQVTLRCSSQSGHNTVSWYQQALGQGPQFIFQYYREEENGRGNFPPRFSGLQFPNYSSELNVNALELDDSALYLCASSLVGVSSYNEQFFGPGTRLTVL.

The V gene is TRBV5-1, the J gene TRBJ2-3; 8 bases line up with TRBD2. CDR1 is SGHRS, CDR2 YFSETQ, per germline. There are 14 residues in the CDR3. The CDR3 nucleotides are TGCGACAAGAGAGCGGGGGACAGCACAGATACGCAGTATTTT. This gives the protein CDKRAGDSTDTQYF.

This chain connects TRBV18 to TRBJ1-4; weak D call: TRBD1 (6 bases). Germline CDR1 reads KGHSH; CDR2 reads LQKENI. Trimming stripped 4 bases from V and 8 bases from J, with 8 bases between. The length of the CDR3 is 12 residues. The CDR3 reads CASSRTAEKLFF. The CDR3 nucleotides are TGTGCCAGCTCACGGACAGCAGAAAAACTGTTTTTT.